This T cell receptor (beta chain) was captured in a study of T cells in localized non-small cell lung cancer. Study observations and caveats: Heterogeneity remains possible because sequencing was limited to only one tumor region. In adjacent lung, a median roughly 62 of the top 100 tumor clones were found. In the blood, greater T cell density corresponded to longer overall survival. Peak T cell clonality was found in uninvolved adjacent lung, exceeding tumor.

Produced via immunoSEQ multiplex PCR; TCRdb's table is partial and in-frame only. The sample holds tens of thousands of clones, roughly nine tenths seen once. Details on this clone: Its target is not known.

The sequencing here drew on peripheral blood, taken before any cancer treatment. The TCR originated in a woman between 35 and 70 years old with stage I lung adenocarcinoma.

CDR3 sequence reads: CASSLFGYEQYF. The CDR3 DNA is TGTGCCAGCAGCTTGTTTGGGTACGAGCAGTACTTC. The chain is built from TRBV5-6 and TRBJ2-7; unclear D gene. The CDR3 is 12 amino acids. V lost 1 base and J lost 4, with 6 bases in between. The germline V gene encodes CDR1 SGHDT and CDR2 YYEEEE.